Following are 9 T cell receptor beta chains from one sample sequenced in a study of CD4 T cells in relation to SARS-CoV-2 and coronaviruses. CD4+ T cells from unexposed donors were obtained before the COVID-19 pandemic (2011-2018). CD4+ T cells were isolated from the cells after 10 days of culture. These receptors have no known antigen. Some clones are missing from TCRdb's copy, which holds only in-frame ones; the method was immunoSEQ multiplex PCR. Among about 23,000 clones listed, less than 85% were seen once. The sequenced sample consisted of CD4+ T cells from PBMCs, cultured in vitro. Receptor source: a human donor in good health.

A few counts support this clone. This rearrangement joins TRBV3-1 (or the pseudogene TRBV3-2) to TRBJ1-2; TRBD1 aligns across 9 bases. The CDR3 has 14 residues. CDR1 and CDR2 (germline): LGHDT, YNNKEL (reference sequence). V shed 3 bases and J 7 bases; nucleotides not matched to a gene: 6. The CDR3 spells CASSQRGQGGGYTF. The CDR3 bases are TGTGCCAGCAGCCAGAGGGGACAGGGCGGTGGCTACACCTTC.

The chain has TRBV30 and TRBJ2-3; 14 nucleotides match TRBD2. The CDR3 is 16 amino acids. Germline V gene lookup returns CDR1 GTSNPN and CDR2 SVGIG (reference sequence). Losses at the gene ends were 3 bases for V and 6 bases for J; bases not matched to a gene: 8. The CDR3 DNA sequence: TGTGCCTGGAGAAAAGGGACTAGCGGGAGTCGGGATACGCAGTATTTT. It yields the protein CAWRKGTSGSRDTQYF.

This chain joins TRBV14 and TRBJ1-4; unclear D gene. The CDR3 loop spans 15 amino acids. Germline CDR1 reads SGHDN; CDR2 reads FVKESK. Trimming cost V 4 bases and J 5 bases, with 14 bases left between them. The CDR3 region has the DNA TGTGCCAGCAGCCCCGGGCCCCGACCAAATGAAAAACTGTTTTTT. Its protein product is CASSPGPRPNEKLFF.

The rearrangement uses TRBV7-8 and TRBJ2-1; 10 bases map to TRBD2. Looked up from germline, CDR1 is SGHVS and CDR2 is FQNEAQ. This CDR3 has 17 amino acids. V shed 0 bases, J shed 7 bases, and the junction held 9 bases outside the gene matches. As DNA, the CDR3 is TGTGCCAGCAGCTTAGCGCAGAATAGCGGGAGGTATAATGAGCAGTTCTTC. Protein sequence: CASSLAQNSGRYNEQFF. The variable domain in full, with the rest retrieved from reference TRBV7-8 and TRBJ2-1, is GAGVSQSPRYKVAKRGQDVALRCDPISGHVSLFWYQQALGQGPEFLTYFQNEAQLDKSGLPSDRFFAERPEGSVSTLKIQRTQQEDSAVYLCASSLAQNSGRYNEQFFGPGTRLTVL.

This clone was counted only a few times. The CDR3 DNA is TGTGCCGTGAGGGGGGATGAGACTGAAGCTTTCTTT. Translating it yields CAVRGDETEAFF. This rearrangement joins TRBV30 to TRBJ1-1, with D maybe TRBD1 (6 bases). Germline-derived CDR1 and CDR2 are GTSNPN and SVGIG (reference sequence). This CDR3 contains 12 residues. V lost 8 bases, J lost 5 bases, and 15 bases lay in between.

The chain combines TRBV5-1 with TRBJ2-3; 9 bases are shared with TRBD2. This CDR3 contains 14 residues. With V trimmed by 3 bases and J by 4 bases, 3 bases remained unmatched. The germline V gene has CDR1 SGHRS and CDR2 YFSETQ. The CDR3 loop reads CASSWTSAADTQYF. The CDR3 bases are TGCGCCAGCAGCTGGACTAGCGCAGCAGATACGCAGTATTTT.

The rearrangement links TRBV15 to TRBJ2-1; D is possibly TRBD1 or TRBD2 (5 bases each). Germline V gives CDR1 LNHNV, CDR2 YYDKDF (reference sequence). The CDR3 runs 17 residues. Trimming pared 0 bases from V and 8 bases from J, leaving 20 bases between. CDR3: CATSRDSRGTRFHEQFF. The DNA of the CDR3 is TGTGCCACCAGCAGAGATTCTCGGGGCACTAGGTTTCATGAGCAGTTCTTC.

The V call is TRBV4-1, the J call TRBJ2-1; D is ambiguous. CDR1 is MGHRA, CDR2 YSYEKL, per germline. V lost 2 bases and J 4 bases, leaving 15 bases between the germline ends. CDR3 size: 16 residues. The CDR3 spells CASSQLGIPNYNEQFF. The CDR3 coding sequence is TGCGCCAGCAGCCAACTTGGTATTCCGAATTACAATGAGCAGTTCTTC.

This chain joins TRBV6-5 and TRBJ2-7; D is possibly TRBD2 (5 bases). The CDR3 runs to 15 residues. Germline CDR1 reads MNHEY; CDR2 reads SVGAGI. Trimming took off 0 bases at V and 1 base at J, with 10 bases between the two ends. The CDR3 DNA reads TGTGCCAGCAGTTACTCGAGGGTTGGGTCCTACGAGCAGTACTTC. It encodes CASSYSRVGSYEQYF.